The 24 T cell receptor beta chains below all came from one sample that was sequenced in a study of T cells after yellow fever vaccination. In TCRdb, the 5' RACE reads were re-called with MiXCR into one record per CDR3 protein. The data hold roughly 330,000 distinct CDR3 sequences, with about 6.9% observed a single time. This specimen was PBMCs, taken roughly 46 days after the first yellow fever vaccination. The receptors were sampled from a man younger than 30 who received the YFV17D yellow fever vaccine.

This clonotype was observed a handful of times. This rearrangement joins TRBV21-1 to TRBJ1-2; TRBD1, as called in the table, went unchecked against the DNA. TRBV21-1 is a pseudogene locus. The CDR3 contains 15 residues. The CDR3 DNA is TGTGCCAGCAGCGACGGACAGGGTCGGGTCTATGGCTACACCTTC. Encoded protein: CASSDGQGRVYGYTF.

This clonotype has a handful of counts. This chain uses TRBV4-2 with TRBJ2-3, with 10 bases that match TRBD2. Germline lookup yields CDR1 LGHNA and CDR2 YNFKEQ. The CDR3 runs 17 residues. V lost 0 bases to trimming and J lost 2 bases; unmatched junction nucleotides: 5. The CDR3 nucleotides are TGTGCCAGCAGCCAAGATCTAGCGGGGGCCACCACAGATACGCAGTATTTT. Translating it yields CASSQDLAGATTDTQYF.

This clonotype was counted only a few times. This chain links TRBV7-2 with TRBJ2-5; D might be TRBD2 (5 bases). The CDR3 has 16 residues. Germline V gene sequence: CDR1 SGHTA, CDR2 FQGNSA. Trimming removed 1 base from V and 4 bases from J, with 16 bases in between. In DNA form, the CDR3 reads TGTGCCAGCAGCTTAGTCGGCCGGCGGCTAGCAGAGACCCAGTACTTC. Protein product: CASSLVGRRLAETQYF. Full variable domain (missing parts from reference TRBV7-2 and TRBJ2-5): GAGVSQSPSNKVTEKGKDVELRCDPISGHTALYWYRQSLGQGLEFLIYFQGNSAPDKSGLPSDRFSAERTGGSVSTLTIQRTQQEDSAVYLCASSLVGRRLAETQYFGPGTRLLVL.

This clonotype has a handful of counts. V is TRBV19 and J is TRBJ2-1; TRBD2 is a possible D gene (5 bases). Germline V gives CDR1 LNHDA, CDR2 SQIVND (reference sequence). This CDR3 has 17 amino acids. The germline V and J ends were trimmed by 3 bases and 0 bases, with 15 bases remaining between them. Here the CDR3 reads CASSIDQRRSSYNEQFF. The DNA for the CDR3 is TGTGCCAGTAGTATCGATCAGCGGAGGAGCTCCTACAATGAGCAGTTCTTC.

This clonotype was counted only a few times. J is TRBJ1-2 and V is TRBV9; D gene uncertain. Germline V gene sequence: CDR1 SGDLS, CDR2 YYNGEE. V dropped 0 bases and J dropped 2 bases, with 8 bases sitting between them. The CDR3 sequence is 14 residues long. For the CDR3, the DNA is TGTGCCAGCAGCGTAGGGAGGTCCAACTATGGCTACACCTTC. It yields the protein CASSVGRSNYGYTF. The entire variable domain, with the rest obtained from reference TRBV9 and TRBJ1-2, is as follows: DSGVTQTPKHLITATGQRVTLRCSPRSGDLSVYWYQQSLDQGLQFLIQYYNGEERAKGNILERFSAQQFPDLHSELNLSSLELGDSALYFCASSVGRSNYGYTFGSGTRLTVV.

This clonotype came up many times. The V and J genes are TRBV5-5 and TRBJ2-1; 7 bases align to TRBD1. The CDR3 length is 14 residues. Germline trimming cut 4 bases from V and 10 bases from J; bases unmatched to any gene: 11. CDR1 is SGHKS, CDR2 YYEKEE, per germline (reference sequence). This CDR3 reads CASSPPHGQEEQFF. The CDR3 DNA follows: TGTGCCAGCAGCCCGCCCCACGGACAGGAGGAGCAGTTCTTC.

The chain uses TRBV10-3 and TRBJ2-3; tentatively, D is TRBD1 or TRBD2 (6 bases each). The CDR3 has 17 amino acids. Trimming took off 10 bases at V and 1 base at J, with 24 bases between the two ends. Germline values: CDR1 ENHRY, CDR2 SYGVKD. DNA for the CDR3: TGTGCCACAAACGGGGACCGTACGGGGGCAGGCACAGATACGCAGTATTTT. Translated: CATNGDRTGAGTDTQYF.

V gene TRBV2 combines with J gene TRBJ2-5, with D perhaps matching TRBD1 (6 bases). Trimming pared 3 bases from V and 5 bases from J, leaving 13 bases between. The CDR3 runs to 14 residues. Looked up from germline, CDR1 is SNHLY and CDR2 is FYNNEI. The CDR3 nucleotides read TGTGCCAGCAGTGACAGGGGTCTCGGGGAGACCCAGTACTTC. This sequence encodes CASSDRGLGETQYF.

The gene calls are TRBV6-1 and TRBJ2-1; the match to TRBD2 covers 10 bases. V gave up 0 bases and J gave up 10 bases; unmatched junction bases: 6. The CDR3 runs 15 residues. Germline CDR1 MNHNS, CDR2 SASEGT. The CDR3 reads CASSEAQLAGREQFF. CDR3 nucleotide sequence: TGTGCCAGCAGTGAAGCGCAACTAGCGGGGAGGGAGCAGTTCTTC.

In this sample, this clonotype turned up a few times. The chain links TRBV15 to TRBJ2-3; tentatively, D is TRBD1 (6 bases). The germline V gene encodes CDR1 LNHNV and CDR2 YYDKDF (reference sequence). The CDR3 has 16 residues. With 3 bases removed from V and 3 bases from J, the gap between germline ends came to 16 bases. CDR3 amino acids: CATSSLRDKKTDTQYF. In nucleotides, the CDR3 is TGTGCCACCAGCAGTCTAAGGGACAAGAAAACAGATACGCAGTATTTT.

The sample holds one count of this clonotype. This sequence joins TRBV7-3 and TRBJ2-1; TRBD2 might be the D (6 bases). Germline loops: CDR1 SGHTA, CDR2 FQGTGA. Deletions cut 2 bases from V and 7 bases from J, with 15 bases between. The CDR3 has 15 amino acids. The DNA of the CDR3 is TGTGCCAGCAGCTTATCTGGGGGACGGGAGAATGAGCAGTTCTTC. This encodes CASSLSGGRENEQFF.

This chain links TRBV11-2 with TRBJ2-7, with D possibly matching TRBD1 (6 bases). V lost 5 bases and J 5 bases, leaving 7 bases between the germline ends. The CDR3 is 11 residues long. Germline CDR1 is SGHAT and CDR2 is FQNNGV. The CDR3: CASSQGNEQYF. DNA for the CDR3: TGTGCCAGCAGCCAGGGGAACGAGCAGTACTTC.

This clonotype was counted only a few times. The gene calls are TRBV6-6 and TRBJ1-1; D call uncertain. V gave up 3 bases and J gave up 3 bases, with 8 bases separating them. There are 13 residues in the CDR3. In germline, CDR1 is MNHNY, CDR2 SVGAGI (reference sequence). The CDR3 region is CASSYVPDTEAFF. DNA for the CDR3: TGTGCCAGCAGTTATGTGCCTGACACTGAAGCTTTCTTT.

The rearrangement joins TRBV7-2 to TRBJ2-7, with a possible D match to TRBD2 (5 bases). Germline lookup yields CDR1 SGHTA and CDR2 FQGNSA. This CDR3 contains 14 residues. Trimming removed 5 bases from V and 2 bases from J, with 13 bases in between. The CDR3 here is CASSPLSGPYEQYV. CDR3 bases: TGTGCCAGCAGCCCTTTAAGCGGACCCTACGAGCAGTACGTC.

This clonotype occurred a few times. The chain has TRBV7-2 and TRBJ2-1, with D tentatively TRBD2 (5 bases). The V gene lost 1 base and the J gene lost 5 bases, with 12 bases spanning the gap. Germline CDR1 SGHTA, CDR2 FQGNSA. This CDR3 is built from 15 residues. CDR3 amino acids: CASSLDPSPHNEQFF. CDR3 nucleotides: TGTGCCAGCAGCTTAGATCCTAGCCCCCACAATGAGCAGTTCTTC.

V is TRBV6-2 or TRBV6-3 and J is TRBJ1-2; D is perhaps TRBD1 (6 bases). The V gene's germline CDR1 is MNHEY and CDR2 SVGEGT. V was clipped by 7 bases and J by 8 bases, with 20 bases between them. CDR3 length: 14 residues. CDR3 sequence (DNA): TGTGCCAGCACTCGGCCGGGGGTACAGGGAGGCTACACCTTC. It is translated as CASTRPGVQGGYTF.

This clonotype was detected only a few times. The chain links TRBV12-3 or TRBV12-4 to TRBJ2-5, with D maybe TRBD2 (5 bases). V was pared by 3 bases and J by 9 bases, with 14 bases between. The CDR3 runs to 13 residues. In DNA form, the CDR3 reads TGTGCCAGCAGTTTTGGTTCGGGGTCGGCCCAGTACTTC. Protein product: CASSFGSGSAQYF.

This clonotype was seen a handful of times. The V and J genes are TRBV7-2 and TRBJ2-3; D is ambiguous. Trimming cost V 2 bases and J 3 bases, with 12 bases left between them. From germline, CDR1 is SGHTA and CDR2 FQGNSA. This CDR3 is built from 15 residues. The CDR3 DNA follows: TGTGCCAGCAGCTTATTTCGGACCGGAACAGATACGCAGTATTTT. It yields the protein CASSLFRTGTDTQYF. Based on the CDR3 plus reference TRBV7-2 and TRBJ2-3, the full variable domain is GAGVSQSPSNKVTEKGKDVELRCDPISGHTALYWYRQSLGQGLEFLIYFQGNSAPDKSGLPSDRFSAERTGGSVSTLTIQRTQQEDSAVYLCASSLFRTGTDTQYFGPGTRLTVL.

This clonotype was counted between two and nine times. The chain carries TRBV3-1 and TRBJ1-5, with 12 bases identical to TRBD1. V lost 4 bases and J lost 4; bases outside the gene matches: 8. Germline-derived CDR1 and CDR2 are LGHDT and YNNKEL (reference sequence). This CDR3 has 17 residues. The CDR3 region has the DNA TGTGCCAGCAGCCGCGGGGACAGGGGGCCTAGAAATCAGCCCCAGCATTTT. It codes for CASSRGDRGPRNQPQHF.

In its sample, this clonotype was seen many times. V is TRBV6-5 and J is TRBJ1-1; possibly TRBD1 for D (6 bases). The CDR3 totals 15 residues. V shed 6 bases and J shed 1 base, with 15 bases lying between them. Germline V gene lookup returns CDR1 MNHEY and CDR2 SVGAGI. CDR3 in DNA: TGTGCCAGCAGCTCAAAGGGGGGCAAGAACACTGAAGCTTTCTTT. As protein: CASSSKGGKNTEAFF.

The chain joins TRBV11-2 to TRBJ2-2; D call uncertain. Germline CDR1 reads SGHAT; CDR2 reads FQNNGV. V was trimmed by 5 bases and J by 0 bases, leaving 7 bases between them. The CDR3 is 14 amino acids. The CDR3 coding sequence is TGTGCCAGCAGCCCAGAAGCGAACACCGGGGAGCTGTTTTTT. Amino acid sequence: CASSPEANTGELFF.

This clonotype turned up a few times. The chain links TRBV20-1 to TRBJ2-5; D not resolved. Per the germline V gene, CDR1 is DFQATT and CDR2 is SNEGSKA (reference sequence). Deletions cut 3 bases from V and 0 bases from J, with 20 bases between. This CDR3 comprises 17 residues. The CDR3 spells CSASKLQDWEYQETQYF. CDR3 nucleotides: TGCAGTGCTAGCAAGCTCCAGGATTGGGAATACCAAGAGACCCAGTACTTC.

This clonotype has more than one count but fewer than ten. The rearrangement links TRBV12-3 or TRBV12-4 to TRBJ1-3; D unclear. The V and J ends lost 10 bases and 5 bases respectively, with 9 bases between them. CDR3 length: 11 residues. This chain's CDR3 is CATRGRNTIYF. For the CDR3, the DNA is TGTGCCACCCGCGGCCGAAACACCATATATTTT.

There are a few counts of this clonotype. The V and J genes are TRBV6-1 and TRBJ1-6; D possibly corresponds to TRBD1 (5 bases). Trimming left V 6 bases short and J 4 bases short, with 10 bases between. The V gene's germline CDR1 is MNHNS and CDR2 SASEGT. The CDR3 is 14 amino acids. For the CDR3, the DNA is TGTGCCAGCAGGTCAGGGATGTATAATTCACCCCTCCACTTT. It translates to CASRSGMYNSPLHF.